The clone carrying this T cell receptor (beta chain) has only a few counts. Trimming cost V 3 bases and J 1 base, with 12 bases left between them. Germline values: CDR1 SGHTA, CDR2 FQGNSA. This CDR3 is 15 amino acids long. This sample was taken from a study of response to subunit inactivated influenza vaccine. TCRdb reprocessed the RT-PCR reads with MiXCR, giving one entry per CDR3 protein. Of around 650,000 distinct CDR3 sequences in the sample, around a sixth were seen once. The sequence was obtained from a man aged 45-65 years who received an inactivated influenza vaccine. Sequencing used PBMCs from blood, obtained about 13 days after vaccination. The chain uses TRBV7-2 and TRBJ1-1; the D gene is possibly TRBD1 (5 bases). The CDR3 nucleotides are TGTGCCAGCAGCTTTCACATGGGGGGGAACACTGAAGCTTTCTTT. Translation gives CASSFHMGGNTEAFF.